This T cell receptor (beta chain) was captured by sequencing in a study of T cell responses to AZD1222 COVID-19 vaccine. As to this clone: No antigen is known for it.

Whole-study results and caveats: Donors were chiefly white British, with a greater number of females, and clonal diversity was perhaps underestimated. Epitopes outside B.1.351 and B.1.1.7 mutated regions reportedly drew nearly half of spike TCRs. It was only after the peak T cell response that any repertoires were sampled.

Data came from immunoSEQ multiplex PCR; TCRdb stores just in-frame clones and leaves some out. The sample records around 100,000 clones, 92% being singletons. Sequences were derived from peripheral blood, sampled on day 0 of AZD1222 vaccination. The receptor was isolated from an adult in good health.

The CDR3 coding sequence is TGTGCCAGCAGCCAAGATCTTGACGAGCAGTACTTC. It translates to CASSQDLDEQYF. This sequence joins TRBV14 and TRBJ2-7; D not resolved. CDR3 length: 12 residues. Germline V gene lookup returns CDR1 SGHDN and CDR2 FVKESK. The V gene lost 0 bases and the J gene lost 5 bases, with 5 bases spanning the gap.